The sequence of this T cell receptor (beta chain) was determined in a study of blood T cells in healthy people across ages. Overall study context: The capture of about one barcoded beta molecule per two T cells was achieved by template switching. General study points: The fall in TCR beta diversity per million T cells was roughly linear with age.

The authors ran a second PCR of about 6 to 11 cycles using a sample-barcoded 5' primer and a J-beta primer mix. A 12-random-nucleotide template-switch adaptor tagged each cDNA molecule. TCRdb passed the 5' RACE reads through MiXCR, listing each CDR3 protein once. The table has about 650,000 distinct CDR3 sequences, roughly 30% seen once. The CDR3 loop spans 14 amino acids. In germline, CDR1 is SGHNT, CDR2 YYREEE (reference sequence). V was cut by 0 bases and J by 3 bases, with 6 bases left in between. Turning to this clonotype: The antigen is not known.

The specimen was blood. The rearrangement joins TRBV5-4 to TRBJ2-2; D remains unclear. This receptor was identified in a woman aged 80 or over in good health. CDR3 loop: CASSLDRHTGELFF. The CDR3 region has the DNA TGTGCCAGCAGCTTGGACCGTCACACCGGGGAGCTGTTTTTT.